The present entry profiles one T cell receptor (beta chain) with its context. Its cognate antigen has yet to be identified. The sample holds no much larger clone one base away, and base qualities are not on file. The sample comes from a study of T cell changes during pregnancy in multiple sclerosis (dated by TCRdb to about 2019). The study in broad terms: The study looked at changes in the T cell repertoire across pregnancy in women with multiple sclerosis.

The CDR3 runs 14 residues from the cysteine to the phenylalanine. Only the CDR3 DNA stays, 42 bases, in frame from base 1. Based on the germline V gene, the CDR1 and CDR2 sequences are SQVTM and ANQGSEA. Unmatched junction bases come to 6, with V trimmed by 2 bases and J by 4 bases. The library was produced with the immunoSEQ multiplex PCR assay. TCRdb stores this immuneACCESS table with in-frame sequences only. Part of the clones is absent; in the studies checked, under half of the shortfall reflects unresolved V genes, and no reason is known for the rest. The sample table lists tens of thousands of clones, roughly 93% of them with a count of one. 3.5% to 4.5% of the sample belongs to the ten largest clones.

The sequence joins TRBV29-1 to TRBJ1-1; TRBD1 aligns with 8 central bases. This clonotype originated in a female donor with multiple sclerosis, enrolled in a pregnancy study. The input for sequencing was CD8+ T cells from peripheral blood mononuclear cells, taken in the second trimester of pregnancy. In nucleotides, the sequence is TGCAGCGTTGAACAGGGGGCAAGGGGCACTGAAGCTTTCTTT. Its coded protein is CSVEQGARGTEAFF.